The 12 T cell receptor beta chains given below trace back to one sample, sequenced in a study of human T cells and chemical hapten exposure. TCRdb reanalysed the RACE reads using MiXCR and keeps one entry per CDR3 protein. The profile covers 150,000 to 200,000 distinct CDR3 sequences, with roughly 30% appearing a single time and just under 3% taken by the ten largest. This sample's time point: pre-sensitization, week 0. Treatment in this sample: therapeutic diphenylcyclopropenone sensitization with weekly scalp DPC. Sequencing used whole blood, obtained in connection with sensitization to the hapten diphenylcyclopropenone (DPC). These receptors all come from a woman aged 25 to 39 with alopecia areata. Some clones in this sample may be carry-over from other donors' samples.

This chain joins TRBV11-2 and TRBJ1-2; D is perhaps TRBD1 (5 bases). The V end was cut by 7 bases, the J end by 4 bases, with 13 bases between. The CDR3 spans 13 residues. Germline CDR1 SGHAT, CDR2 FQNNGV. The CDR3 spells CASTPPGRYGYTF. The CDR3 DNA reads as TGTGCCAGCACCCCTCCGGGGCGCTATGGCTACACCTTC.

This clonotype showed up just a few times. J is TRBJ2-7 and V is TRBV28, with TRBD1 as a possible D gene (6 bases). Germline CDR1 and CDR2: MDHEN and SYDVKM. The CDR3 sequence is 12 residues long. V gave up 6 bases and J gave up 7 bases, with 13 bases separating them. The CDR3 nucleotides read TGTGCCAGCAGCAGGGGTGGGGGTGAGCAGTACTTC. Translation: CASSRGGGEQYF. The full variable domain, its missing parts supplied by reference TRBV28 and TRBJ2-7, is DVKVTQSSRYLVKRTGEKVFLECVQDMDHENMFWYRQDPGLGLRLIYFSYDVKMKEKGDIPEGYSVSREKKERFSLILESASTNQTSMYLCASSRGGGEQYFGPGTRLTVT.

The chain couples TRBV2 to TRBJ1-1, with D possibly being TRBD1 (5 bases). CDR3 size: 12 residues. The V gene's germline CDR1 is SNHLY and CDR2 FYNNEI. The V end was cut by 7 bases, the J end by 1 base, with 7 bases between. The CDR3 DNA follows: TGTGCCAGCATGAGGGGGAACACTGAAGCTTTCTTT. Translated, it gives CASMRGNTEAFF.

This clonotype was seen more than once but under ten times. The chain employs TRBV28 and TRBJ1-2; no firm D call. V dropped 7 bases and J dropped 3 bases, with 15 bases sitting between them. The CDR3 loop spans 14 amino acids. Germline V gene lookup returns CDR1 MDHEN and CDR2 SYDVKM. In nucleotides, the CDR3 is TGTGCCAGCATTCCCTCCGGGATCTACTATGGCTACACCTTC. This sequence encodes CASIPSGIYYGYTF.

This clonotype turned up a few times. The chain is built from TRBV9 and TRBJ2-7; 9 bases align to TRBD1. The length of the CDR3 is 14 residues. The germline V gene encodes CDR1 SGDLS and CDR2 YYNGEE. V was clipped by 4 bases and J by 6 bases; unmatched bases: 8. CDR3 sequence reads: CASSPQGTGREQYF. For the CDR3, the DNA is TGTGCCAGCAGCCCCCAAGGGACAGGGCGCGAGCAGTACTTC.

The chain has TRBV10-3 and TRBJ2-2; 8 bases match TRBD1. This CDR3 is 16 amino acids long. Trimming took 6 bases from V and 5 from J; bases not matched to a gene: 11. The V gene's germline CDR1 is ENHRY and CDR2 SYGVKD. In DNA form, the CDR3 reads TGTGCCATCAGCGACACCGGACAGGGTCGGACCGGGGAGCTGTTTTTT. Its protein product is CAISDTGQGRTGELFF.

This rearrangement joins TRBV2 to TRBJ2-7; TRBD1 is a possible D gene (6 bases). Deletions cut 6 bases from V and 0 bases from J, with 12 bases between. The CDR3 has 14 residues. Germline V gene data show CDR1 as SNHLY and CDR2 as FYNNEI. The CDR3 region has the DNA TGTGCCAGCAGGTTCAGGGGCAGCTCCTACGAGCAGTACTTC. Its protein is CASRFRGSSYEQYF.

This clonotype was seen a handful of times. The chain employs TRBV24-1 and TRBJ1-5; D is undetermined. CDR1 is KGHDR, CDR2 SFDVKD, per germline. V gave up 4 bases and J gave up 9 bases, with 15 bases separating them. CDR3 length: 14 residues. CDR3: CATSEGSEFLPQHF. DNA for the CDR3: TGTGCCACCAGTGAAGGCAGCGAATTTTTGCCCCAGCATTTT.

The chain uses TRBV4-2 and TRBJ1-4; a weak D match, TRBD1 (5 bases). This CDR3 contains 15 residues. Trimming took 1 base from V and 5 from J, leaving 11 bases between them. Germline assignment: CDR1 LGHNA and CDR2 YNFKEQ. CDR3 residues: CASSQVGQGNEKLFF. CDR3 sequence (DNA): TGTGCCAGCAGCCAAGTGGGGCAGGGAAATGAAAAACTGTTTTTT.

The V gene is TRBV5-6, the J gene TRBJ2-1; D is possibly TRBD2 (5 bases). V was trimmed by 3 bases and J by 0 bases, leaving 10 bases between them. From germline, CDR1 is SGHDT and CDR2 YYEEEE. The CDR3 is made up of 15 amino acids. This CDR3 reads CASSSIDYSYNEQFF. CDR3 in DNA: TGTGCCAGCAGCTCCATTGACTACTCCTACAATGAGCAGTTCTTC.

The chain uses TRBV10-3 and TRBJ1-4; D is ambiguous. This CDR3 is 15 amino acids long. V shed 2 bases and J shed 4 bases, with 11 bases lying between them. Germline CDR1 ENHRY, CDR2 SYGVKD. The CDR3 DNA is TGTGCCATCAGTGAGGCTCCGGGAAATAATGAAAAACTGTTTTTT. Protein sequence: CAISEAPGNNEKLFF.

This sequence joins TRBV28 and TRBJ2-7; weak D call: TRBD1 (8 bases). Germline lookup yields CDR1 MDHEN and CDR2 SYDVKM. CDR3 length: 15 amino acids. V gave up 3 bases and J gave up 6 bases, with 18 bases separating them. The CDR3 here is CASSLGGAGGAEQYF. The CDR3 DNA is TGTGCCAGCAGTTTGGGAGGGGCAGGGGGCGCCGAGCAGTACTTC.